This TCR beta chain was captured by sequencing in a study of patients and donors after allogeneic stem cell transplantation. This clonotype was detected only a few times. Each CDR3 protein is one row after TCRdb ran MiXCR on the RT-PCR reads. This sample has about 960,000 distinct CDR3 sequences; under 20% occur once, and the top ten carry 5% to 7.5%. The CDR3 spans 10 residues. V was cut by 11 bases and J by 5 bases, with 9 bases left in between. Germline CDR1 is LNHNV and CDR2 is YYDKDF (reference sequence). The source material was blood, either unsorted or a sorted T cell fraction (not recorded which). The rearrangement joins TRBV15 to TRBJ2-5; TRBD2 is a possible D gene (5 bases). The TCR sequence derives from a human donor who was either an allogeneic HSCT recipient or a stem cell or donor lymphocyte infusion donor (not recorded which). It is not recorded whose cells these are; they may come from a transplant donor. CDR3 coding DNA: TGTGCCGGACGAGGGGAGACCCAGTACTTC. Translation: CAGRGETQYF.